This TCR beta chain was sequenced for a study of T-cell reconstitution after alpha-beta-depleted transplantation in children. As it was prepared, the TCRbeta library received unique molecular identifiers. Using its own MiXCR run on the PCR reads, TCRdb lists one record per CDR3 protein. The sample yields 500,000 to 650,000 distinct CDR3 sequences, 13% seen once. The V segment lost 11 bases and the J segment 5 bases; nucleotides outside the gene matches: 7. CDR1 MDHEN and CDR2 SYDVKM come from the germline V gene. This CDR3 is built from 12 residues. This clonotype has more than one count but fewer than ten. Its antigen is undetermined. Study-level points and caveats: Surviving recipient T cells and thymic progenitors produced the high day-60 TCRbeta diversity seen in some patients. One year after transplant, T-cell counts and diversity came mostly from newly produced T cells.

Material: PBMCs, mostly from graft donor cells, obtained 360 days after TCRalphabeta/CD19-depleted stem cell transplant. The chain has TRBV28 and TRBJ2-7; 9 bases map to TRBD2. The clonotype originates from a male patient between 10 and 17 years old who had a stem cell transplant for acute myeloid leukemia, so the T cells may come from the graft donor. CDR3 DNA: TGTGCCGTTAGCGGGAGCCGGAACGAGCAGTACTTC. This gives the protein CAVSGSRNEQYF.